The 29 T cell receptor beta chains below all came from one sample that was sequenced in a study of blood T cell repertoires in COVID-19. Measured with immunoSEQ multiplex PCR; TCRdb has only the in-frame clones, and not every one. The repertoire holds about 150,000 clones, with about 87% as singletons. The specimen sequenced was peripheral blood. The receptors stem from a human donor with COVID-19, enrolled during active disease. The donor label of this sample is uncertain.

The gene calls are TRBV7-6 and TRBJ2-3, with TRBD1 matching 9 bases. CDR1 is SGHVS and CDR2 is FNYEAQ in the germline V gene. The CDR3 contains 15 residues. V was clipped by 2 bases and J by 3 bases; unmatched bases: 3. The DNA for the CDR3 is TGTGCCAGCAGCTTAAGGGACAGGGTGACAGATACGCAGTATTTT. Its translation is CASSLRDRVTDTQYF.

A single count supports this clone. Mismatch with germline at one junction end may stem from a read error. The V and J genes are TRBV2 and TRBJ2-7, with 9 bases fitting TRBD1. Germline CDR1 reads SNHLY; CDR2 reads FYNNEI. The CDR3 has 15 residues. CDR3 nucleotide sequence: TGTGCCAGCAGAGAAGGACAGGGGACCTATTACGAGCAGTACTTC. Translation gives CASREGQGTYYEQYF.

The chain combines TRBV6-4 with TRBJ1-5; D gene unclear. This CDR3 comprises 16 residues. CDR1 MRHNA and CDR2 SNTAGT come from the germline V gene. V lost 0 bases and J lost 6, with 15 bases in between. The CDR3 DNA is TGTGCCAGCAGTGACTCGATCCGGGTAGTAGGTCAGCCCCAGCATTTT. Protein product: CASSDSIRVVGQPQHF.

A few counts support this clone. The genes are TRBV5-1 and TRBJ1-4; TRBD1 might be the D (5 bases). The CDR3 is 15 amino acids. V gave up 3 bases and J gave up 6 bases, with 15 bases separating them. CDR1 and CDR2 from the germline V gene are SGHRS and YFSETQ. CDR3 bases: TGCGCCAGCAGCTGGATGGGGGGAAGAGATGAAAAACTGTTTTTT. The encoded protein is CASSWMGGRDEKLFF.

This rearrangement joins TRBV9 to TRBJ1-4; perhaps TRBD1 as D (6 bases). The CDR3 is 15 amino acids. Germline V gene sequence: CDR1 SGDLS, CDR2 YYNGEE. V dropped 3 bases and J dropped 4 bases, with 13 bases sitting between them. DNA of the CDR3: TGTGCCAGCAGCGCCTCGGGGGGCAATAATGAAAAACTGTTTTTT. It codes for CASSASGGNNEKLFF.

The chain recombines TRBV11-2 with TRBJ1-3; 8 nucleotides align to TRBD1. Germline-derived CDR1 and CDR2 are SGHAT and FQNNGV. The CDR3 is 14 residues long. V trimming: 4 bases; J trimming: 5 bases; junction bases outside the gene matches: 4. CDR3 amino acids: CASSSRTGRNTIYF. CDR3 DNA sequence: TGTGCCAGCAGCTCGAGGACAGGGCGAAACACCATATATTTT.

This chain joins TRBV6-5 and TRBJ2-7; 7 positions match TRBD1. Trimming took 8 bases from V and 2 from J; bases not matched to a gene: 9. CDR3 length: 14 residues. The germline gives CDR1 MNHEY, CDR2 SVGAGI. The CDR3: CASVVDRVAYEQYF. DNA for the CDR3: TGTGCCAGCGTCGTAGACAGGGTGGCCTACGAGCAGTACTTC.

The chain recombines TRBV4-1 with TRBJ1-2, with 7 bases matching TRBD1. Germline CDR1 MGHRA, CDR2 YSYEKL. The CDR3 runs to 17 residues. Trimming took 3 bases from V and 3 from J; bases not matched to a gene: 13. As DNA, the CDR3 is TGCGCCAGCAGCCACCCCCGACAGGGATGGCGGGACTATGGCTACACCTTC. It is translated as CASSHPRQGWRDYGYTF.

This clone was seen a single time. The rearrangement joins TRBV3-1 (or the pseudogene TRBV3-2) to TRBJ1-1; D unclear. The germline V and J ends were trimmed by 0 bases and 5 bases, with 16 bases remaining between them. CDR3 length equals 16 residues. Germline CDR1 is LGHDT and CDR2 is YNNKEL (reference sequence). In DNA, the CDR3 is TGTGCCAGCAGCCAAGATAAGATTACCCCGAGGACTGAAGCTTTCTTT. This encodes CASSQDKITPRTEAFF.

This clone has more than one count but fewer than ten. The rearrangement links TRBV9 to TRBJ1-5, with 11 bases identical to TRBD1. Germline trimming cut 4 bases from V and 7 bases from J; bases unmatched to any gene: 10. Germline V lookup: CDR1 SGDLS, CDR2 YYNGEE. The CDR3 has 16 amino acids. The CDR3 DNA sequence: TGTGCCAGCAGCCCGACGGCCGGGACAGGGGGACAGCCCCAGCATTTT. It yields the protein CASSPTAGTGGQPQHF.

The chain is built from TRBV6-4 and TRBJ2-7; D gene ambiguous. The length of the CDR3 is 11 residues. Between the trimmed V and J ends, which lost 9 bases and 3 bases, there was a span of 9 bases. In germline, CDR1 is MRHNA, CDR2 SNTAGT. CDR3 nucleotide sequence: TGTGCCAGTAAGCTTTGCTACGAGCAGTACTTC. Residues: CASKLCYEQYF.

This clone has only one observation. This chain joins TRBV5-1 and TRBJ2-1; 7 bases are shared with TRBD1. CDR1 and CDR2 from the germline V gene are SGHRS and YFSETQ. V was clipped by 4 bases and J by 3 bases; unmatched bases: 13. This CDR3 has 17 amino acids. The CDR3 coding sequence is TGCGCCAGCAGCCACGGACAGGTTCCCTCGATCTACAATGAGCAGTTCTTC. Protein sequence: CASSHGQVPSIYNEQFF.

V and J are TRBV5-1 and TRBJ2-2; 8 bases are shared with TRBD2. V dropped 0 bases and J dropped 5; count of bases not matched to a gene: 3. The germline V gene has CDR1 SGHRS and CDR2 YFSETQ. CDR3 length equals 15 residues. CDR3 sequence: CASSLAPGGTGELFF. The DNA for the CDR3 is TGCGCCAGCAGCTTGGCGCCGGGAGGGACCGGGGAGCTGTTTTTT.

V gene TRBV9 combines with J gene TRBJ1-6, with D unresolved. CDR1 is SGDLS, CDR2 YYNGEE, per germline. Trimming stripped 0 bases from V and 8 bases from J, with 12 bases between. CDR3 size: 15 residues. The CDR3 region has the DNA TGTGCCAGCAGCGTAGGACTCGCTCCCTATTCACCCCTCCACTTT. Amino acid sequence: CASSVGLAPYSPLHF.

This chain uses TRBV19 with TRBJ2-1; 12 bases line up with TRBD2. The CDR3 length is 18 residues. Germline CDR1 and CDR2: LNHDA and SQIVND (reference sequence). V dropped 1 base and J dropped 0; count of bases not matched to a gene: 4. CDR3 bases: TGTGCCAGTAGTATAGGGCTAGCGGGGGGGGACTCCTACAATGAGCAGTTCTTC. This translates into CASSIGLAGGDSYNEQFF.

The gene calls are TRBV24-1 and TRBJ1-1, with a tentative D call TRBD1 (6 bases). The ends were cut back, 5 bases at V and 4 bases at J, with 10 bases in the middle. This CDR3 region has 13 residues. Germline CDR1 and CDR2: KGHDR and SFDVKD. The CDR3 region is CATSGAGATEAFF. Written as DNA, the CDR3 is TGTGCCACCAGTGGTGCAGGGGCCACTGAAGCTTTCTTT.

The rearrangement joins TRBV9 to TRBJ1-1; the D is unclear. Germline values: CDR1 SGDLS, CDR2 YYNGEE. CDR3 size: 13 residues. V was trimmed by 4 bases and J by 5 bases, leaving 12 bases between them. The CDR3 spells CASSSSRGTEAFF. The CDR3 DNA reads TGTGCCAGCAGCTCCAGCCGGGGTACTGAAGCTTTCTTT. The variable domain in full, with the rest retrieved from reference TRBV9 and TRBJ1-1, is DSGVTQTPKHLITATGQRVTLRCSPRSGDLSVYWYQQSLDQGLQFLIQYYNGEERAKGNILERFSAQQFPDLHSELNLSSLELGDSALYFCASSSSRGTEAFFGQGTRLTVV.

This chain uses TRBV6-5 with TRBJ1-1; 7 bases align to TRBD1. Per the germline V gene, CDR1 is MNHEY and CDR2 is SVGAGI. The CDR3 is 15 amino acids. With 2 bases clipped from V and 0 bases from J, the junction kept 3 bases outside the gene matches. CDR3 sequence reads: CASSYQGGLNTEAFF. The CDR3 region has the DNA TGTGCCAGCAGTTACCAGGGGGGCTTGAACACTGAAGCTTTCTTT.

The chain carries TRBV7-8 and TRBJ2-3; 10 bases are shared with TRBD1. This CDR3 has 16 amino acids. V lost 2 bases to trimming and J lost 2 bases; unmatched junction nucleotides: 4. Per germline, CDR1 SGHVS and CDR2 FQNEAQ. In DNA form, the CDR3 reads TGTGCCAGCAGCTTAAGTGGGACAGGGGCCACAGATACGCAGTATTTT. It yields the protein CASSLSGTGATDTQYF.

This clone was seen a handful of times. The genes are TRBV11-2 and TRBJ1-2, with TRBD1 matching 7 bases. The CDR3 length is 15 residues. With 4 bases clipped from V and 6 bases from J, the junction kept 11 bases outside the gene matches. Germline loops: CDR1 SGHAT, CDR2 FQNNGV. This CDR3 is CASSSVRGSLDGYTF. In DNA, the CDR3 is TGTGCCAGCAGCTCGGTCAGGGGGTCATTGGATGGCTACACCTTC.

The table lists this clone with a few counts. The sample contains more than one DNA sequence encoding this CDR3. This CDR3 reads CASSLAGNTEAFF. DNA for the CDR3: TGCGCCAGCAGCTTGGCCGGGAACACTGAAGCTTTCTTT. V usage is TRBV5-1 and J usage is TRBJ1-1; D not certain. The CDR3 is made up of 13 amino acids. The V end lost 0 bases, the J end lost 1 base, and 4 bases lay between the germline ends. CDR1 is SGHRS, CDR2 YFSETQ, per germline.

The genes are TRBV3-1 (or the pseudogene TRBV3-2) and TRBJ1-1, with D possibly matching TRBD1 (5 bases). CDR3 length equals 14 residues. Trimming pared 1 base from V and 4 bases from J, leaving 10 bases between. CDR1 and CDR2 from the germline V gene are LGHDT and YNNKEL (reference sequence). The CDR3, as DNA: TGTGCCAGCAGCCAAGGGCTGGGGGGCACTGAAGCTTTCTTT. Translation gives CASSQGLGGTEAFF.

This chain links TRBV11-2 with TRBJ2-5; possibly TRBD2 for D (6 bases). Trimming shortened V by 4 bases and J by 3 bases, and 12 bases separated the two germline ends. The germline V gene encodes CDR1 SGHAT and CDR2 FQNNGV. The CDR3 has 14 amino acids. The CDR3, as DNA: TGTGCCAGCAGCTCTCATTTAGCGGAAGAGACCCAGTACTTC. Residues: CASSSHLAEETQYF.

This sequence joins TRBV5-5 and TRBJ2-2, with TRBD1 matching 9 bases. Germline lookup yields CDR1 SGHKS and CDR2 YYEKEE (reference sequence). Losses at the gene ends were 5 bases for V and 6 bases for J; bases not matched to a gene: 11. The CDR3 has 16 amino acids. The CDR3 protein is CASRRTGATSSGELFF. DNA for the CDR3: TGTGCCAGCAGACGGACAGGGGCCACGTCATCCGGGGAGCTGTTTTTT.

DNA of the CDR3: TGTGCCAGCAAGGACAGGGGTAATGAAAAACTGTTTTTT. It translates to CASKDRGNEKLFF. The chain links TRBV12-3 or TRBV12-4 to TRBJ1-4; 9 bases are a match to TRBD1. V lost 7 bases and J lost 4; bases outside the gene matches: 1. This CDR3 has 13 residues.

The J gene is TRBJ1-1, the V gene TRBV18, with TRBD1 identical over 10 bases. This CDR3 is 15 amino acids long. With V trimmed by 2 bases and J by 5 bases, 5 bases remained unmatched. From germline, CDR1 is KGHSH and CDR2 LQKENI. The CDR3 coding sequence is TGTGCCAGCTCACCAGCCGGGACAGGGGAAACTGAAGCTTTCTTT. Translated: CASSPAGTGETEAFF. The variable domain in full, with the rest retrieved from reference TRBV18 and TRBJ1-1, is NAGVMQNPRHLVRRRGQEARLRCSPMKGHSHVYWYRQLPEEGLKFMVYLQKENIIDESGMPKERFSAEFPKEGPSILRIQQVVRGDSAAYFCASSPAGTGETEAFFGQGTRLTVV.

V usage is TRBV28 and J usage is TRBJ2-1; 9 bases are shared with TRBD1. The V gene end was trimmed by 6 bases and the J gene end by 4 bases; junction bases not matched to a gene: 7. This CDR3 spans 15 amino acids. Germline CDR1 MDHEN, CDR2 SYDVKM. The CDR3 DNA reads TGTGCCAGCAGCATCCGGGACAGGGTTTACAATGAGCAGTTCTTC. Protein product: CASSIRDRVYNEQFF.

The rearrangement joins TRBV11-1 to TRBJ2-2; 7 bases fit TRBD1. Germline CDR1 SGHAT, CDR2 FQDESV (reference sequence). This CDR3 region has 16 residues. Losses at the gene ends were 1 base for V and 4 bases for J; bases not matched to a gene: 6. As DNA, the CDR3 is TGTGCCAGCAGCTTAGAAGACAGGGCGGGCACCGGGGAGCTGTTTTTT. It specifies CASSLEDRAGTGELFF.

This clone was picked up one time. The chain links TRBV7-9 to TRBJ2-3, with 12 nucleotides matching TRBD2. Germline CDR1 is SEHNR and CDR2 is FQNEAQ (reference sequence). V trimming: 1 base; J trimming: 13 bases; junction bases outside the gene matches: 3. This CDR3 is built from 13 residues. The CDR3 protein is CASSLGTSGEEYF. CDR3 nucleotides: TGTGCCAGCAGCTTAGGGACTAGCGGGGAGGAGTATTTT.